The TCR beta chain under discussion was sequenced for a study of human T cells and chemical hapten exposure. Study as a whole: The use of 2% DPC on roughly 2 cm by roughly 2 cm of upper inner arm skin constituted sensitization.

Time point of the sample: patch test 2, 6 weeks after DPC sensitization. Indicated treatment: therapeutic diphenylcyclopropenone sensitization with weekly scalp DPC. Participating donors were patients with alopecia, aged 18 to 70 years, considered appropriate candidates for DPC. TCRdb re-called the RACE reads through MiXCR, storing one row per CDR3 protein. In the table there are about 40,000 distinct CDR3 sequences, about 3% of which are singletons. This clonotype has ten or more counts. This clonotype was sampled from a man aged 40-55 years with alopecia areata. Some clones in this sample may be carry-over from other donors' samples. Sequenced here: whole blood, sampled in connection with sensitization to the hapten diphenylcyclopropenone (DPC).

The CDR3 here is CSAPGTRYRAGHGYTF. Written as DNA, the CDR3 is TGCAGTGCTCCCGGAACTCGCTACAGGGCTGGTCATGGCTACACCTTC. The chain combines TRBV20-1 with TRBJ1-2; D possibly corresponds to TRBD1 (6 bases). CDR1 DFQATT and CDR2 SNEGSKA come from the germline V gene (reference sequence). V lost 5 bases, J lost 6 bases, and 25 bases lay in between. This CDR3 is built from 16 residues.